This TCR beta chain originates from a study of regulatory T cells in long-lasting Graves disease. Relying on iRepertoire HTBI primers and Arm-PCR of CDR3 regions, the team built TCR beta libraries. Using its own MiXCR run on the multiplex PCR reads, TCRdb lists one record per CDR3 protein. Of hundreds of thousands of distinct CDR3 sequences listed, about a sixth are singletons. Germline values: CDR1 KGHSH, CDR2 LQKENI. Trimming took 8 bases from V and 0 from J, leaving 11 bases between them. CDR3 size: 14 residues. Time point given: newly diagnosed GD, antithyroid drugs for less than 3 months. Researchers made the TCR library from RNA that was extracted from PBMCs. This clonotype was seen many times. These data were also reused for a study on T cells in Graves' hyperthyroidism and ophthalmopathy.

The sequences come from peripheral blood mononuclear cells (PBMCs), collected at new diagnosis, from a patient treated with antithyroid drugs. The sequence was obtained from a man aged 35 to 55 with Graves disease. The V and J genes are TRBV18 and TRBJ2-1; no clear D. Written as DNA, the CDR3 is TGTGCCAGCAGCTTGCCGACCTCCTACAATGAGCAGTTCTTC. It is translated as CASSLPTSYNEQFF.